This TCR beta chain was recorded in a study of shared clonotypes between healthy human individuals. Original processing notes: Filtering was not the same, since immunoSEQ gave junction-only sequences without quality scores. Assay used: immunoSEQ multiplex PCR; TCRdb lists only in-frame clones, some missing. That table gives V, J and clone size, and the DNA gave D and trimming. The sample carries around 2,100,000 clones, roughly 94% recorded once. About this clone: Its antigen remains unknown.

Selected positively for CCR7 and CD45RO-negative, naive CD8 cells excluded terminally differentiated effector memory CD45RA+ cells. Overall study results and limits: Only blood samples were collected, and tissue repertoires likely differ. For naive CD4 cells, approximately 4.7% of clonotypes were shared across a handful of donors.

The sequenced sample consisted of naive CD8+ T cells sorted from blood. This TCR was recovered from a young man in good health.

CDR3 nucleotides: TGCGCCAGCAGTCTAGACACCACCTACGAGCAGTACTTC. This translates into CASSLDTTYEQYF. The chain is built from TRBV10-2 and TRBJ2-7; D gene unclear. This CDR3 contains 13 residues. The V gene's germline CDR1 is WSHSY and CDR2 SAAADI. V lost 5 bases, J lost 2 bases, and 10 bases lay in between.